The 3 T cell receptor beta chains reported below all come from one sample, sequenced in a study of early T cells in non-severe SARS-CoV-2 infection. MiXCR, applied by TCRdb to the 5' RACE reads, yields one record per CDR3 protein. The sample yields more than 15,000 distinct CDR3 sequences, 5% to 6% seen once. This sample comprised whole blood, obtained at baseline. The receptors come from an adult who was a healthcare worker with PCR-confirmed SARS-CoV-2 infection or an uninfected control (not recorded which).

There are many counts of this clonotype. The rearrangement uses TRBV2 and TRBJ1-1; 7 bases match TRBD1. The ends lost 8 bases at V and 1 base at J; junction bases unmatched: 1. The CDR3 is 12 amino acids. Germline assignment: CDR1 SNHLY and CDR2 FYNNEI. CDR3 residues: CASWTGNTEAFF. The CDR3 DNA follows: TGTGCCAGCTGGACAGGGAACACTGAAGCTTTCTTT.

This clonotype has at least ten counts. The V call is TRBV4-3, the J call TRBJ2-3; D possibly corresponds to TRBD1 (8 bases). The CDR3 is 17 residues long. Germline assignment: CDR1 LGHNA and CDR2 YSLEER. Trimming pared 1 base from V and 4 bases from J, leaving 18 bases between. The CDR3 nucleotides read TGCGCCAGCAGCCAAGTACGGGGGGCGGGACAGGCAGATACGCAGTATTTT. Its protein product is CASSQVRGAGQADTQYF.

This clonotype was picked up many times. The J gene is TRBJ1-2, the V gene TRBV7-8, with D hard to call. The CDR3 sequence is 12 residues long. Germline CDR1 and CDR2: SGHVS and FQNEAQ. Trimming pared 5 bases from V and 8 bases from J, leaving 12 bases between. The DNA of the CDR3 is TGTGCCAGCAGCGAGGAAAGGTTAGGCTACACCTTC. Translating gives CASSEERLGYTF.